These 18 T cell receptor beta chains were sequenced from one sample in a study of T cells after posttransplantation cyclophosphamide. The protocol was immunoSEQ multiplex PCR, while the TCRdb copy is restricted to in-frame clones and leaves out a portion. Among 47,000 or so clones listed, around 94% were seen once. The sequenced material came from PBMCs. Receptors originate from a woman in her fifties or sixties in good health and a related stem cell transplant donor.

The V call is TRBV19, the J call TRBJ2-7, with TRBD2 as a possible D gene (5 bases). This CDR3 comprises 14 residues. V lost 6 bases and J lost 0, with 12 bases in between. CDR1 and CDR2 (germline): LNHDA, SQIVND (reference sequence). The CDR3 nucleotides read TGTGCCAGTAGAAGACTACCGAGCTCCTACGAGCAGTACTTC. Translating gives CASRRLPSSYEQYF.

The V gene is TRBV6-1, the J gene TRBJ2-1, with D unresolved. The V end was cut by 3 bases, the J end by 7 bases, with 13 bases between. Germline lookup yields CDR1 MNHNS and CDR2 SASEGT. The CDR3 has 14 amino acids. For the CDR3, the DNA is TGTGCCAGCAGTGAGGTTCCGGCCGGGAATGAGCAGTTCTTC. Its translation is CASSEVPAGNEQFF.

This clone appeared a few times. This chain uses TRBV2 with TRBJ1-2; 9 bases agree with TRBD1. The J segment lost 3 bases and the V segment lost 6 bases, leaving 8 bases of the junction unmatched. In germline, CDR1 is SNHLY, CDR2 FYNNEI. CDR3 length: 15 residues. CDR3 loop: CASRPGQGSDYGYTF. For the CDR3, the DNA is TGTGCCAGCAGACCGGGACAGGGTTCCGACTATGGCTACACCTTC.

The J gene is TRBJ2-7, the V gene TRBV9, with 9 nucleotides matching TRBD1. The trim removed 7 bases at V and 1 base at J, leaving 3 bases unmatched. CDR1 and CDR2 (germline): SGDLS, YYNGEE. The CDR3 is 13 amino acids. CDR3: CASGTGISYEQYF. CDR3 DNA: TGTGCCAGCGGGACAGGGATATCCTACGAGCAGTACTTC. Looking up the rest from reference TRBV9 and TRBJ2-7 gives the full variable domain: DSGVTQTPKHLITATGQRVTLRCSPRSGDLSVYWYQQSLDQGLQFLIQYYNGEERAKGNILERFSAQQFPDLHSELNLSSLELGDSALYFCASGTGISYEQYFGPGTRLTVT.

The V and J genes are TRBV29-1 and TRBJ1-1, with a tentative D call TRBD1 (6 bases). Trimming left V 8 bases short and J 0 bases short, with 13 bases between. The length of the CDR3 is 13 residues. CDR1 SQVTM and CDR2 ANQGSEA come from the germline V gene. Written as DNA, the CDR3 is TGCAGCTCCCGGACAGATATGAACACTGAAGCTTTCTTT. Translating gives CSSRTDMNTEAFF.

The table lists this clone with a few counts. Different DNA sequences within this sample yield the same CDR3. The chain combines TRBV9 with TRBJ2-1; a weak D match, TRBD1 (5 bases). Trimming left V 0 bases short and J 5 bases short, with 9 bases between. Germline assignment: CDR1 SGDLS and CDR2 YYNGEE. The CDR3 sequence is 14 residues long. The CDR3 reads CASSVEVGDNEQFF. The CDR3 region has the DNA TGTGCCAGCAGCGTAGAGGTAGGGGACAATGAGCAGTTCTTC.

The rearrangement links TRBV25-1 to TRBJ2-7; D is undetermined. V lost 3 bases and J lost 4, with 4 bases in between. CDR3 size: 11 residues. Germline assignment: CDR1 MGHDK and CDR2 SYGVNS. The chain's CDR3 is CASSDRYEQYF. CDR3 nucleotides: TGTGCCAGCAGTGACAGGTACGAGCAGTACTTC.

This clone has a single count. The chain uses TRBV19 and TRBJ1-1; possible D gene TRBD1, 6 bases. V dropped 3 bases and J dropped 6 bases, with 20 bases sitting between them. The germline CDR1 and CDR2 sequences are LNHDA and SQIVND (reference sequence). The CDR3 loop spans 16 amino acids. The DNA of the CDR3 is TGTGCCAGTAGTATCGGGGGGGGACCAGGGGAAGCTGAAGCTTTCTTT. Protein product: CASSIGGGPGEAEAFF.

CDR3 DNA sequence: TGTGCCAGCAGTTCCCGCTCCCCTTCTAGCGGGAGCAGCACAGATACGCAGTATTTT. Translation gives CASSSRSPSSGSSTDTQYF. The rearrangement joins TRBV28 to TRBJ2-3; 10 bases are a match to TRBD2. This CDR3 region has 19 residues. J lost 0 bases, V lost 4 bases, and 13 bases had no gene match. CDR1 is MDHEN and CDR2 is SYDVKM in the germline V gene.

V usage is TRBV11-3 and J usage is TRBJ2-7; D not certain. V lost 5 bases and J 5 bases, leaving 19 bases between the germline ends. The CDR3 extends over 15 amino acids. Germline CDR1 is SGHNT and CDR2 is YENEEA. The CDR3 loop reads CASSTPTASGHEQYF. DNA for the CDR3: TGTGCCAGCAGCACGCCTACAGCCAGTGGCCACGAGCAGTACTTC.

The gene calls are TRBV19 and TRBJ2-2; D may be TRBD2 (6 bases). The V gene's germline CDR1 is LNHDA and CDR2 SQIVND (reference sequence). The CDR3 runs 16 residues. V lost 5 bases to trimming and J lost 0 bases, with 13 bases between them. The CDR3: CASSSPGGSNTGELFF. CDR3 nucleotides: TGTGCCAGTAGTTCGCCTGGAGGGTCGAACACCGGGGAGCTGTTTTTT.

The rearrangement uses TRBV25-1 and TRBJ2-4, with D tentatively TRBD1 (7 bases). V was pared by 3 bases and J by 0 bases, with 12 bases between. The CDR3 runs to 16 residues. The germline gives CDR1 MGHDK, CDR2 SYGVNS. CDR3 sequence reads: CASSENRGLAKNIQYF. The CDR3 nucleotides are TGTGCCAGCAGTGAGAACAGGGGACTAGCCAAAAACATTCAGTACTTC.

The chain recombines TRBV6-5 with TRBJ2-7; no definite D call. Germline CDR1 reads MNHEY; CDR2 reads SVGAGI. V lost 8 bases to trimming and J lost 0 bases, with 11 bases between them. The CDR3 is 13 residues long. The CDR3 loop reads CASPRVLSYEQYF. DNA for the CDR3: TGTGCCAGCCCGAGAGTACTCTCCTACGAGCAGTACTTC.

Here the CDR3 reads CASSLETNSYEQYF. The DNA of the CDR3 is TGTGCCAGCAGCTTGGAAACGAATAGCTACGAGCAGTACTTC. V usage is TRBV5-4 and J usage is TRBJ2-7; D is undetermined. Germline-derived CDR1 and CDR2 are SGHNT and YYREEE (reference sequence). The V end was cut by 0 bases, the J end by 3 bases, with 10 bases between. CDR3 length equals 14 residues.

V is TRBV10-1 and J is TRBJ1-1; a weak D match, TRBD1 (6 bases). With 6 bases removed from V and 8 bases from J, the gap between germline ends came to 10 bases. CDR1 is WNHNN and CDR2 is SYGVQD in the germline V gene (reference sequence). The CDR3 loop spans 11 amino acids. CDR3 coding DNA: TGCGCCAGCAGCGCCGGGACAGAAGCTTTCTTT. Translating gives CASSAGTEAFF.

This clone has only one observation. The CDR3 DNA sequence: TGTGCCAGTAGTATTCAGGCCCAGAGCTCTGGAAACACCATATATTTT. Its protein product is CASSIQAQSSGNTIYF. This sequence joins TRBV19 and TRBJ1-3; D ambiguous. Germline CDR1 LNHDA, CDR2 SQIVND (reference sequence). With 3 bases removed from V and 0 bases from J, the gap between germline ends came to 12 bases. This CDR3 has 16 residues.

This clone was seen only a few times. The genes are TRBV6-6 and TRBJ2-1, with 8 bases aligning to TRBD2. The CDR3 loop spans 15 amino acids. V was pared by 5 bases and J by 6 bases, with 9 bases of the junction left unmatched. The germline gives CDR1 MNHNY, CDR2 SVGAGI (reference sequence). The CDR3 nucleotides are TGTGCCAGCAGTCAACCTAGCGGGCCGAGCAATGAGCAGTTCTTC. Protein product: CASSQPSGPSNEQFF.

The rearrangement links TRBV5-6 to TRBJ2-7; no reliable D call. This CDR3 is 12 amino acids long. Deletions cut 4 bases from V and 3 bases from J, with 8 bases between. In germline, CDR1 is SGHDT, CDR2 YYEEEE. CDR3 in amino acids: CASSLTRYEQYF. As DNA, the CDR3 is TGTGCCAGCAGCCTGACACGCTACGAGCAGTACTTC.